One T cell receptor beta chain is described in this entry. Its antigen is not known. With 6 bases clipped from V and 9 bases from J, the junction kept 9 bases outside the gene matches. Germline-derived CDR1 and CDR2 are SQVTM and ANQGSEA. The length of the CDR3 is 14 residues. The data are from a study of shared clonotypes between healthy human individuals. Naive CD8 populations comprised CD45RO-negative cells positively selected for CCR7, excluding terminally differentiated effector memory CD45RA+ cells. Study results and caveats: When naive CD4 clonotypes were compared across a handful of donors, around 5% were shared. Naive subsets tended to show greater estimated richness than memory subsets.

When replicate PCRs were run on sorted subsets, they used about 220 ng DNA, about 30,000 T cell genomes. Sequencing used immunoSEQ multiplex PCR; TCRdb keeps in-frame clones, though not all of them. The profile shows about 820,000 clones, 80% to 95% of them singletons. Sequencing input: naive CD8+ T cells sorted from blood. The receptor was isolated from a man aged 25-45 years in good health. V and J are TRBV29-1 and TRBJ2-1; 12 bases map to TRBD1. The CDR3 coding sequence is TGCAGCGTGACCGGGACAGGGGGCTGGAGTGAGCAGTTCTTC. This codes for CSVTGTGGWSEQFF.